The 17 T cell receptor beta chains below come from one sample, sequenced in a study of cytomegalovirus exposure and HLA in healthy donors. It was with 60 Vbeta and 13 Jbeta primers that the PCR ran. Libraries were prepared by immunoSEQ multiplex PCR; TCRdb keeps only in-frame clonotypes and omits some of them. The sample has over 150,000 clones; 80% to 85% are singletons. The specimen was PBMCs. The receptors stem from a man in his fifties in good health and CMV-seronegative.

The CDR3 nucleotides read TGTGCCAGCAGCCAAGATTACACCAGAAACACCATATATTTT. This gives the protein CASSQDYTRNTIYF. The V call is TRBV14, the J call TRBJ1-3; D unresolved. Germline CDR1 reads SGHDN; CDR2 reads FVKESK. The CDR3 runs 14 residues. V lost 0 bases and J lost 5, with 8 bases in between.

The rearrangement links TRBV5-1 to TRBJ2-7; a possible D gene is TRBD2 (6 bases). Germline-derived CDR1 and CDR2 are SGHRS and YFSETQ. The CDR3 is 16 residues long. Trimming stripped 1 base from V and 1 base from J, with 15 bases between. CDR3 protein: CASSLMPRERSYEQYF. In DNA, the CDR3 is TGCGCCAGCAGCTTGATGCCCCGGGAGAGATCCTACGAGCAGTACTTC.

The genes are TRBV21-1 and TRBJ2-5; the D call of TRBD2 is as the table states it, not checked on the DNA. With the DNA end fitting TRBJ2-7 better, the J assignment may be wrong. TRBV21-1 is classified as a pseudogene. The CDR3 sequence is 17 residues long. CDR3 in DNA: TGTGCCAGCAGCCACTCCGGGGGAGACAGTTCCTCCTACGAGCAGTACTTC. It encodes CASSHSGGDSSSYEQYF.

This rearrangement joins TRBV9 to TRBJ2-1; D is unresolved. This CDR3 comprises 15 residues. The germline CDR1 and CDR2 sequences are SGDLS and YYNGEE. Between the trimmed V and J ends, which lost 4 bases and 2 bases, there was a span of 13 bases. For the CDR3, the DNA is TGTGCCAGCAGCCCGGTCGACCAGGCCTACAATGAGCAGTTCTTC. This sequence encodes CASSPVDQAYNEQFF.

V gene TRBV18 combines with J gene TRBJ1-2, with D uncertain. V lost 5 bases and J 4 bases, leaving 11 bases between the germline ends. The germline CDR1 and CDR2 sequences are KGHSH and LQKENI. This CDR3 has 13 amino acids. CDR3 residues: CASSSTEIYGYTF. Here the CDR3 DNA reads TGTGCCAGCTCATCCACAGAGATCTATGGCTACACCTTC.

A few counts support this clone. V gene TRBV4-3 combines with J gene TRBJ1-2; possibly TRBD1 for D (6 bases). The CDR3 runs to 15 residues. V was cut by 4 bases and J by 0 bases, with 12 bases left in between. Germline lookup yields CDR1 LGHNA and CDR2 YSLEER. The CDR3 DNA follows: TGCGCCAGCAGCCCGGGACACCATACTAACTATGGCTACACCTTC. This gives the protein CASSPGHHTNYGYTF.

In its sample, this clone was seen a few times. This rearrangement joins TRBV4-3 to TRBJ2-3; 10 bases map to TRBD1. The CDR3 spans 18 residues. The germline V gene has CDR1 LGHNA and CDR2 YSLEER. J was trimmed by 1 base and V by 2 bases; bases with no gene match: 9. CDR3 in DNA: TGCGCCAGCAGCCAACTCGGGACAGGGGAGTTAGGCACAGATACGCAGTATTTT. As protein: CASSQLGTGELGTDTQYF.

V gene TRBV4-1 combines with J gene TRBJ2-2, with a possible D match to TRBD1 (5 bases). Germline V lookup: CDR1 MGHRA, CDR2 YSYEKL. V lost 1 base and J lost 6, with 12 bases in between. The CDR3 spans 15 residues. The CDR3: CASSQGAGLPGELFF. The CDR3 DNA follows: TGCGCCAGCAGCCAAGGGGCAGGGCTTCCCGGGGAGCTGTTTTTT.

The DNA of the CDR3 is TGTGCCAGCAGCTTAGGTCCTACTGGAAACACCATATATTTT. Translated, it gives CASSLGPTGNTIYF. The chain combines TRBV7-2 with TRBJ1-3; D not certain. The CDR3 spans 14 residues. Germline V gene data show CDR1 as SGHTA and CDR2 as FQGNSA. Deletions cut 1 base from V and 2 bases from J, with 6 bases between.

In its sample, this clone was seen once. This chain uses TRBV9 with TRBJ2-7, with TRBD1 matching over 7 bases. CDR3 length: 14 amino acids. J lost 0 bases, V lost 2 bases, and 2 bases had no gene match. Germline V lookup: CDR1 SGDLS, CDR2 YYNGEE. CDR3 DNA sequence: TGTGCCAGCAGCGTCCGACAGGGCTCCTACGAGCAGTACTTC. It specifies CASSVRQGSYEQYF.

The chain is built from TRBV11-1 and TRBJ1-2; TRBD1 agrees at 8 bases. The J segment lost 4 bases and the V segment lost 5 bases, leaving 6 bases of the junction unmatched. This CDR3 is 14 amino acids long. The germline V gene encodes CDR1 SGHAT and CDR2 FQDESV (reference sequence). CDR3 region: CASSRGQGGYGYTF. Written as DNA, the CDR3 is TGTGCCAGCAGCCGCGGACAGGGAGGCTATGGCTACACCTTC.

This clone occurred once. The V and J genes are TRBV5-4 and TRBJ2-1; TRBD1 matches at 7 bases. V lost 6 bases to trimming and J lost 6 bases; unmatched junction nucleotides: 24. Germline V lookup: CDR1 SGHNT, CDR2 YYREEE (reference sequence). CDR3 length: 19 amino acids. The CDR3 nucleotides are TGTGCCAGCACTCGACAGGGCAATAGGAAGCCGTTGATTATCAATGAGCAGTTCTTC. Residues: CASTRQGNRKPLIINEQFF.

The CDR3 region is CASSIREGKGPQHF. CDR3 sequence (DNA): TGTGCCAGTAGTATCCGGGAGGGGAAGGGGCCCCAGCATTTT. V and J are TRBV19 and TRBJ1-5; weak D call: TRBD1 (5 bases). Per the germline V gene, CDR1 is LNHDA and CDR2 is SQIVND (reference sequence). The CDR3 spans 14 residues. V shed 3 bases and J shed 9 bases, with 15 bases lying between them.

The rearrangement uses TRBV30 and TRBJ1-2; weak D call: TRBD1 (6 bases). V shed 4 bases and J shed 3 bases, with 12 bases lying between them. Per germline, CDR1 GTSNPN and CDR2 SVGIG (reference sequence). This CDR3 has 13 amino acids. CDR3 sequence: CAWKRDTYYGYTF. In nucleotides, the CDR3 is TGTGCCTGGAAACGGGACACGTACTATGGCTACACCTTC.

This chain links TRBV4-1 with TRBJ1-5; possible D gene TRBD1, 5 bases. The V gene's germline CDR1 is MGHRA and CDR2 YSYEKL. This CDR3 is 15 amino acids long. The V and J ends lost 3 bases and 8 bases respectively, with 17 bases between them. CDR3 sequence: CASSQGTPTGKPQHF. In DNA form, the CDR3 reads TGCGCCAGCAGCCAGGGGACTCCTACGGGTAAGCCCCAGCATTTT.

This rearrangement joins TRBV5-1 to TRBJ2-2; 7 bases fit TRBD2. The germline V gene encodes CDR1 SGHRS and CDR2 YFSETQ. The CDR3 is 15 residues long. The V gene end was trimmed by 3 bases and the J gene end by 4 bases; junction bases not matched to a gene: 6. The CDR3 sequence is CASSWGDYSTGELFF. CDR3 bases: TGCGCCAGCAGCTGGGGGGACTATAGCACCGGGGAGCTGTTTTTT.

CDR3 loop: CASSPLPLAGSSYNEQFF. The DNA of the CDR3 is TGTGCCAGCTCACCTCTACCCCTGGCGGGGAGCTCCTACAATGAGCAGTTCTTC. This chain connects TRBV18 to TRBJ2-1; weak D call: TRBD2 (6 bases). Germline assignment: CDR1 KGHSH and CDR2 LQKENI. CDR3 length: 18 amino acids. The V and J ends lost 3 bases and 0 bases respectively, with 18 bases between them. The whole variable domain, remainder taken from reference TRBV18 and TRBJ2-1, is NAGVMQNPRHLVRRRGQEARLRCSPMKGHSHVYWYRQLPEEGLKFMVYLQKENIIDESGMPKERFSAEFPKEGPSILRIQQVVRGDSAAYFCASSPLPLAGSSYNEQFFGPGTRLTVL.